This T cell receptor beta chain was sequenced in a study of PD-L1 blockade in urothelial cancer. At the level of the study: Samples of blood were analyzed 3 weeks (second dose) and 6 weeks after treatment start.

Time point in this sample: pretreatment peripheral blood. Spiking each PCR with synthetic TCR analog templates was performed. Clones were read by immunoSEQ multiplex PCR, and TCRdb kept only the in-frame ones, dropping some. The table includes 40,000 to 60,000 clones, about 81% detected once. Findings and limits, study-wide: TCR clonality was measured in pretreatment peripheral blood. Clonality below the median predicted better survival.

This clone was counted only a few times. Its specificity is unknown. The source is a man in his 70s with urothelial cancer. The source material was PBMCs, sampled around atezolizumab (anti-PD-L1) treatment.

The CDR3 nucleotides read TGTGCCAGCAGCTCGGTCGCAGGGGCCGCGAGTGAGCAGTACTTC. Residues: CASSSVAGAASEQYF. The J gene is TRBJ2-7, the V gene TRBV7-6, with D tentatively TRBD1 (6 bases). Germline V gene data show CDR1 as SGHVS and CDR2 as FNYEAQ. V dropped 4 bases and J dropped 7 bases, with 20 bases sitting between them. The CDR3 is made up of 15 amino acids.